This T cell receptor beta chain is from a study of cytomegalovirus exposure and HLA in healthy donors. Study-level findings and limits: In an earlier analysis, in 587 donors, most V segments appeared productive either ~87% or ~30% of the time. CMV serostatus was the sole immune exposure data available. Owing to their indistinguishability, certain V segments, notably TRBV6-2 and TRBV6-3, were excluded.

PCR primers comprised 60 Vbeta and 13 Jbeta primers. The protocol was immunoSEQ multiplex PCR, while the TCRdb copy is restricted to in-frame clones and leaves out a portion. The sample holds under 200,000 clones; 68% are singletons and the top ten take approximately 1.5%. Germline-derived CDR1 and CDR2 are MNHEY and SVGAGI. This CDR3 spans 15 amino acids. Details on this clone: Its antigen is not identified.

The V call is TRBV6-5, the J call TRBJ2-5; no clear D gene. TRBJ2-7 explains the end of the DNA better; the J call may be wrong. Sequencing was carried out using PBMCs. This receptor was obtained from a man aged 45-65 years in good health and CMV-seronegative. CDR3 sequence (DNA): TGTGCCAGCAGTTACGATTCCGACAACTCCTACGAGCAGTACTTC. Translated, it gives CASSYDSDNSYEQYF.